These 8 T cell receptor beta chains came from one sample sequenced in a study of T cells in tuberculosis. The table came from immunoSEQ multiplex PCR; TCRdb's copy has only in-frame clones and leaves some out. The repertoire consists of about 30,000 clones, with about 90% occurring once and the leading ten covering around 7%. Stated time point: new active TB diagnosis, blood taken before or within 7 days of starting treatment. Sequenced here: PBMCs, sampled at tuberculosis diagnosis. These TCRs come from an adult with tuberculosis.

This chain links TRBV29-1 with TRBJ1-1; D call uncertain. This CDR3 comprises 14 residues. With 4 bases removed from V and 1 base from J, the gap between germline ends came to 13 bases. Germline CDR1 SQVTM, CDR2 ANQGSEA. This CDR3 is CSVAPDTKNTEAFF. Written as DNA, the CDR3 is TGCAGCGTTGCTCCTGACACGAAGAACACTGAAGCTTTCTTT.

The V and J genes are TRBV29-1 and TRBJ2-7, with 13 nucleotides matching TRBD2. In germline, CDR1 is SQVTM, CDR2 ANQGSEA. The CDR3 has 14 residues. The ends lost 5 bases at V and 4 bases at J; junction bases unmatched: 5. CDR3 sequence (DNA): TGCAGCGTTATGGGACTAGCGGGGAAATACGAGCAGTACTTC. Its translation is CSVMGLAGKYEQYF.

This clone was seen a few times. The chain combines TRBV30 with TRBJ2-2; 8 bases fit TRBD1. Looked up from germline, CDR1 is GTSNPN and CDR2 is SVGIG (reference sequence). V shed 0 bases and J 5 bases; nucleotides not matched to a gene: 8. This CDR3 contains 16 residues. The CDR3 reads CAWSVGQGALTGELFF. The CDR3 DNA is TGTGCCTGGAGTGTAGGGCAGGGGGCTCTGACCGGGGAGCTGTTTTTT.

The chain couples TRBV6-1 to TRBJ2-7; D is perhaps TRBD1 (5 bases). V shed 5 bases and J shed 9 bases, with 20 bases lying between them. Germline V gene data show CDR1 as MNHNS and CDR2 as SASEGT. This CDR3 is 14 amino acids long. The CDR3 nucleotides read TGTGCCAGCAGTATGACAGCCAGCTACGATGTGCAGTACTTC. Translation: CASSMTASYDVQYF.

The chain employs TRBV28 and TRBJ2-1; 7 positions match TRBD2. The V gene's germline CDR1 is MDHEN and CDR2 SYDVKM. The CDR3 spans 13 residues. The ends lost 3 bases at V and 5 bases at J; junction bases unmatched: 1. CDR3 sequence reads: CASSLREHNEQFF. CDR3 DNA sequence: TGTGCCAGCAGTTTGCGGGAGCACAATGAGCAGTTCTTC. Full variable domain (rest looked up from reference TRBV28 and TRBJ2-1): DVKVTQSSRYLVKRTGEKVFLECVQDMDHENMFWYRQDPGLGLRLIYFSYDVKMKEKGDIPEGYSVSREKKERFSLILESASTNQTSMYLCASSLREHNEQFFGPGTRLTVL.

V usage is TRBV2 and J usage is TRBJ1-5; 10 bases are shared with TRBD1. The J segment lost 6 bases and the V segment lost 6 bases, leaving 2 bases of the junction unmatched. The CDR3 consists of 13 residues. Germline lookup yields CDR1 SNHLY and CDR2 FYNNEI. In DNA, the CDR3 is TGTGCCAGCAGAGGACAGGGGGTTCAGCCCCAGCATTTT. Translating it yields CASRGQGVQPQHF.

This chain connects TRBV5-1 to TRBJ2-7; D gene uncertain. Germline V lookup: CDR1 SGHRS, CDR2 YFSETQ. The CDR3 has 15 residues. V was clipped by 2 bases and J by 2 bases, with 14 bases between them. The CDR3 coding sequence is TGCGCCAGCAGCTTCGGGTGGCAGACCACCTACGAGCAGTACTTC. Residues: CASSFGWQTTYEQYF.

Worth noting for this clone: This sample includes further DNA sequences coding for the same CDR3. J is TRBJ2-3 and V is TRBV7-3, with 7 bases that match TRBD2. Trimming cost V 5 bases and J 3 bases; bases outside gene matches: 5. Germline CDR1 SGHTA, CDR2 FQGTGA. CDR3 size: 14 residues. The DNA for the CDR3 is TGTGCCAGCAGCCCGTCCGGGGGGACAGATACGCAGTATTTT. This translates into CASSPSGGTDTQYF.